The 10 T cell receptor beta chains listed next were all sequenced from one sample in a study of cytomegalovirus exposure and HLA in healthy donors. A multiplex PCR was run with 60 Vbeta primers and 13 Jbeta primers. This table comes from immunoSEQ multiplex PCR, and its TCRdb copy is limited to in-frame clones, with some not included. This listing includes about 70,000 clones. The sample consisted of PBMCs. The source is a female donor in good health and CMV-seropositive.

V gene TRBV19 combines with J gene TRBJ2-2; the D gene is possibly TRBD1 (5 bases). Looked up from germline, CDR1 is LNHDA and CDR2 is SQIVND (reference sequence). This CDR3 comprises 13 residues. Between the trimmed V and J ends, which lost 8 bases and 1 base, there was a span of 8 bases. The CDR3 sequence: CASGHLNTGELFF. For the CDR3, the DNA is TGTGCCAGTGGACACCTGAACACCGGGGAGCTGTTTTTT.

The chain combines TRBV5-4 with TRBJ1-2; 10 positions match TRBD1. Germline lookup yields CDR1 SGHNT and CDR2 YYREEE (reference sequence). Trimming at V came to 0 bases and at J to 10 bases, leaving 9 bases not matched to a gene. This CDR3 is built from 15 residues. CDR3 nucleotide sequence: TGTGCCAGCAGCTTGGGCGGGACAGGGGAACTCGACTACACCTTC. Amino acid sequence: CASSLGGTGELDYTF. Based on the CDR3 plus reference TRBV5-4 and TRBJ1-2, the full variable domain is ETGVTQSPTHLIKTRGQQVTLRCSSQSGHNTVSWYQQALGQGPQFIFQYYREEENGRGNFPPRFSGLQFPNYSSELNVNALELDDSALYLCASSLGGTGELDYTFGSGTRLTVV.

This sequence joins TRBV9 and TRBJ1-1, with D maybe TRBD1 (6 bases). CDR3 length: 16 residues. Germline CDR1 and CDR2: SGDLS and YYNGEE. Deletions cut 0 bases from V and 1 base from J, with 13 bases between. The CDR3 bases are TGTGCCAGCAGCGTAGGGACAGCTACTAAGAACACTGAAGCTTTCTTT. It is translated as CASSVGTATKNTEAFF.

This CDR3 reads CASSSLGGDYGYTF. The CDR3 bases are TGTGCCAGCAGTTCCCTGGGAGGGGACTATGGCTACACCTTC. The chain is built from TRBV6-6 and TRBJ1-2, with D possibly TRBD1 on 5 matching bases. The V end lost 4 bases, the J end lost 3 bases, and 12 bases lay between the germline ends. CDR1 and CDR2 (germline): MNHNY, SVGAGI (reference sequence). CDR3 length: 14 amino acids.

The gene calls are TRBV19 and TRBJ1-2; D not certain. Germline CDR1 reads LNHDA; CDR2 reads SQIVND (reference sequence). V was shortened by 5 bases and J by 4 bases, with 11 bases between the two germline ends. The CDR3 consists of 13 residues. The CDR3 protein is CASSEGGSYGYTF. CDR3 DNA sequence: TGTGCCAGTAGTGAGGGTGGGAGCTATGGCTACACCTTC.

The V call is TRBV2, the J call TRBJ1-2, with D perhaps matching TRBD1 (6 bases). V was shortened by 8 bases and J by 2 bases, with 12 bases between the two germline ends. The CDR3 is 13 amino acids. CDR1 is SNHLY, CDR2 FYNNEI, per germline. The CDR3 DNA reads TGTGCCAGCTCTAGGACAGAAAACTATGGCTACACCTTC. As protein: CASSRTENYGYTF.

V and J are TRBV5-4 and TRBJ1-1; D is possibly TRBD1 (6 bases). Trimming shortened V by 6 bases and J by 1 base, and 13 bases separated the two germline ends. This CDR3 spans 14 amino acids. The germline V gene has CDR1 SGHNT and CDR2 YYREEE (reference sequence). The CDR3 loop reads CASKGGQPNTEAFF. CDR3 coding DNA: TGTGCCAGCAAGGGCGGACAGCCGAACACTGAAGCTTTCTTT.

The chain couples TRBV18 to TRBJ2-7; 7 bases map to TRBD2. Germline V lookup: CDR1 KGHSH, CDR2 LQKENI. V shed 0 bases, J shed 4 bases, and the junction held 3 bases outside the gene matches. This CDR3 comprises 14 residues. CDR3 in amino acids: CASSPPGLGYEQYF. CDR3 nucleotides: TGTGCCAGCTCACCACCCGGACTAGGGTACGAGCAGTACTTC.

This chain links TRBV27 with TRBJ2-7; D ambiguous. This CDR3 contains 13 residues. Looked up from germline, CDR1 is MNHEY and CDR2 is SMNVEV (reference sequence). Between the trimmed V and J ends, which lost 4 bases and 4 bases, there was a span of 11 bases. CDR3 protein: CASSSGYGYEQYF. Written as DNA, the CDR3 is TGTGCCAGCAGTTCCGGCTACGGGTACGAGCAGTACTTC.

The V call is TRBV19, the J call TRBJ1-2; D perhaps matches TRBD1 (5 bases). The length of the CDR3 is 13 residues. Trimming removed 6 bases at V and 4 bases at J, with 12 bases between. The germline CDR1 and CDR2 sequences are LNHDA and SQIVND (reference sequence). The CDR3 loop is CASSTGETYGYTF. The DNA of the CDR3 is TGTGCCAGTAGCACAGGAGAGACCTATGGCTACACCTTC.